The present entry profiles one T cell receptor (beta chain) with its context. This clone has just a few counts. No antigen is known for it. Per-base qualities were not stored, and no clone one base away is much larger. The sample is drawn from a study of cytomegalovirus exposure and HLA in healthy donors (dated by TCRdb to about 2017). Notes on the research overall: An earlier analysis of around 600 of the donors reported approximately 270 Gb of sequence data and about 100 million unique TCR beta sequences from 150 million to 200 million T cells. The later analysis used no new phenotypic data to find candidate immune exposures, relying instead on TCR beta sequences and their occurrence across donors. To decide whether each TCR beta V gene segment behaved as functional or pseudogenic, an earlier analysis of fewer than 750 of the donors relied on high-throughput TCR beta sequencing. An early release that covered more than 550 HLA-typed donors contained approximately 300 gigabases of sequencing data and 75 million to 100 million unique TCR sequences. Using immunosequencing, the study profiled T cell repertoires from 500 to 800 subjects and related those repertoires to cytomegalovirus serostatus. The genetic ancestry cluster associated with self-reported Caucasian donors included about four fifths of the roughly 380 genotyped donors. A handful of DR-DQ haplotypes were handled as single units for association and clustering because linkage in the cohort was strong. The study aimed to test whether cataloging public T cell receptors could reveal signatures of past pathogen exposure. Both class I and class II loci were covered by HLA typing, at four-digit resolution. In a later analysis, previously published TCR beta repertoires from roughly 710 donors were re-analyzed and high-resolution HLA genotyping was added so that TCR occurrence patterns could be studied. Typing coverage differed by locus: A, B, C, DRB1 and DQB1 were typed in about 620-630 donors, DQA1 in 500 to 550, DPA1 in around 610, and DPB1 in around 440. In a later genetic analysis, genome-wide SNP genotypes for about 65% of the roughly 700 donors were used, and that subset was treated as a discovery cohort. All discovery cohort repertoires had been generated using a single sequencing platform. Alongside the repertoire data, information on donor age, sex, ethnicity and CMV serostatus was compiled. On average, 235,054 unique TCR beta nucleotide sequences were sequenced per donor among 300 to 500 genotyped donors of the cohort, with about 19% of those sequences being non-productive. In addition to the first cohort of 650 to 750 subjects, a separate validation cohort of 120 different subjects was used. To predict cytomegalovirus infection status, the study brought together high-throughput TCR immunosequencing, statistical association of individual TCRs with disease status, and machine learning.

Paper-wide results and their limitations: The study listed 164 TCR beta chains as associated with cytomegalovirus. Cytomegalovirus status was reported to be diagnosed by the classifier with high specificity and sensitivity in both the original and validation cohorts. A further reported finding was that TCR beta sequences accurately predicted the HLA-A and HLA-B alleles for most subjects in the first cohort. A later analysis found that most CMV-associated TCR beta chains appeared HLA-restricted, with HLA associations seemingly driven largely by CMV exposure. Several of the top co-occurrence clusters appeared to be linked to parvovirus B19, influenza, CMV and Epstein-Barr virus, according to a later analysis. In a later analysis, TCR association rates were found to vary across HLA loci, with the most associated TCRs seen for DRB1 alleles and the fewest for HLA-C alleles. In vitro tests confirmed that a few of the cytomegalovirus-associated TCR beta chains recognize cytomegalovirus antigens. V-gene and J-gene trimming of TCR beta chains was associated with a missense DCLRE1C variant in a later genetic analysis, and the association was replicated in an independent cohort. A cluster of highly shared sequence variants was judged likely to be a technical artifact of the sequencing pipeline. In an earlier analysis of some 500 of the donors, most TCR beta V segments were observed in productive rearrangements about 90% or about 30% of the time, broadly matching IMGT annotations. Correlated functional status among segregating V segments might reflect linkage disequilibrium, but an unknown experimental factor could not be ruled out. CMV serostatus was the only immune exposure information available for the cohort. HLA typing was unavailable for some donors at each locus, so association tests used only the typed subset. When HLA alleles, especially DR and DQ, strongly co-occurred, TCR associations were difficult to assign to individual alleles. At a false discovery rate of 0.05, a later analysis linked 16,951 TCR beta sequences to specific HLA alleles. A later genetic analysis reported fewer N-insertions in productive TCRs among donors in an Asian-associated ancestry cluster than the roughly 700-donor mean. The 87-base-pair reads could not distinguish some IMGT-functional V segments, including TRBV6-2 and TRBV6-3, so those segments were excluded. Across donors, most TCR sequences were observed very rarely, whereas some public TCRs were present in many individuals. The authors suggested that the approach could potentially be extended to other disease states and immunological phenotypes. Over 15 rarely observed V segments, including chromosome 9 orphons, were excluded from the earlier analysis of approximately 500 of the donors because counts were too low. The cohort was sequenced for TCR beta chains only, and without alpha or paired-chain data the features that could be detected were limited. Compared with equally common non-associated chains, HLA-associated TCR beta chains in a later analysis were more clonally expanded and had lower generation probabilities. Roughly uniform sequencing depth across donors was assumed in presence/absence analyses, although this assumption may not hold.

The germline V gene yields SQVTM for CDR1 and ANQGSEA for CDR2. Trimming costs V 6 bases and J 6 bases, and their ends lie 20 bases apart. Its CDR3 holds 14 amino acids, cysteine through phenylalanine. Only the CDR3 region is kept as DNA, spanning 42 bases read in frame from base 1. Libraries were prepared through the immunoSEQ multiplex PCR assay. For the multiplex PCR, a mixture combining 60 forward primers for TCR Vbeta segments and 13 reverse primers for TCR Jbeta segments was used. A multiplex PCR assay on genomic DNA amplified the CDR3 region of rearranged TCR beta genes. Amplified TCR beta libraries were sequenced as 87-base-pair reads on the Illumina HiSeq System. Turning to the authors' computational methods: In a later analysis, tens of millions of unique TCR beta chains were counted across the 650 to 700 repertoires, and approximately 11 million of these chains were shared by at least two donors. A nearest-neighbor algorithm error-corrected the raw reads and collapsed the reads into unique sequences, merging closely related sequences to remove PCR and sequencing errors. CDR3 sequences were aligned to IMGT reference sequences to assign V, D and J gene segments. Each retained sequence needed at least a six-nucleotide match to both a V gene segment and a J gene segment. A rearrangement was called productive if the CDR3 had no stop codons and remained in frame with V and J, and every other rearrangement was called non-productive. Following IMGT convention, CDR3 was defined as the stretch from the second conserved V-encoded cysteine to the conserved J-encoded phenylalanine. In an earlier analysis of 550 to 650 of the donors, sequences lacking an unambiguous match to a single V gene segment were excluded. An earlier analysis of almost 600 of the donors classified V segments as functional when productive rearrangements were above 56.7% and as segregating when the standard deviation between donors was above 5%. A statistical classification framework was built to diagnose cytomegalovirus status from the catalog of TCR beta chain sequences. In a later analysis, TCR nucleotide sequences were compared against IMGT/GENE-DB human TR gene sequences so that V and J genes could be assigned. The TCRdist pipeline was used in a later analysis to assign CDR3 sequences and most-parsimonious VDJ recombination scenarios. In a later analysis, each TCR beta chain was defined by its CDR3 amino acid sequence together with its V-gene family, and reads lacking a unique V-gene family were excluded. To address suspected cross-contamination and a sequencing artifact, a later analysis removed approximately 600 highly shared, low-generation-probability nucleotide sequences. In a later analysis, a clonal expansion index for each public chain was calculated from normalized within-repertoire ranks of inferred template counts. Generation probabilities in a later analysis came from a VDJ recombination model fitted to out-of-frame rearrangements, and those results were checked against IGoR. In a later analysis, hypergeometric tests were used to score TCR-TCR, TCR-HLA and TCR-CMV co-occurrence, with a repertoire-size bias correction applied to TCR pairs. To estimate false discovery rates, a later analysis permuted the HLA or CMV assignments 20 times. A later analysis grouped co-occurring TCRs with DBSCAN, adding TCRdist sequence similarity when clustering within HLA-allele-positive subsets. Repertoires with fewer than 30,000 or more than 120,000 public chains, plus five repertoires with anomalous nucleotide sharing, were excluded from co-occurrence clustering. In TCRdb, the immuneACCESS table is reduced to in-frame sequences with V and J assigned. These tables do not hold every clone; where another copy was compared, an unresolved V gene accounts for under half, and the others remain unexplained. Clone size and V and J calls were adopted from that table, with D and trimming inferred from the DNA. The sample table holds around 200,000 clones, of which 70% to 90% were seen once. Less than 2.5% of the sample is held by the ten biggest clonotypes.

The cohort comprised fewer than 700 healthy bone marrow donors. All cohort members were sampled while nominally healthy, although unrecorded immune exposures were likely present. The donor was CMV seronegative and was included in the group of 352 seronegative cohort members. Every donor gave a peripheral blood sample, and the peripheral blood mononuclear cells from that sample were used for TCR beta sequencing. The Qiagen DNeasy Blood Extraction Kit was used to extract genomic DNA from the blood cell samples. Sequencing was performed on PBMCs. This TCR came from a woman aged 45-65 years in good health and CMV-seronegative. Recombination connected TRBV29-1 to TRBJ1-1; TRBD1 is a weak D gene call, 6 bases matching. The nucleotide sequence is TGCAGCGTCGGAGAAAACAGGGTTAGGGCTGAAGCTTTCTTT. Translation gives CSVGENRVRAEAFF.